This T cell receptor (beta chain) came from a study of blood T cell repertoires in COVID-19. Looking at the study overall: The United States, Italy and Spain provided the acute and convalescent COVID-19 samples. Nucleic acid was either cDNA or gDNA, and it came from T cells, B-cell-depleted T cells, or PBMCs.

Per the authors' pipeline: Reference gene primer amplification gave nucleated cell count estimates. Assay used: immunoSEQ multiplex PCR; TCRdb lists only in-frame clones, some missing. V, J and clone size were drawn from that table, and D and trimming were deduced from the DNA. The repertoire holds about 240,000 clones, about 87% seen once, with over 6% in the top ten. V was cut by 4 bases and J by 0 bases, with 10 bases left in between. In germline, CDR1 is LNHDA, CDR2 SQIVND (reference sequence). The CDR3 runs to 15 residues. Input material: peripheral blood. The TCR sequence derives from a woman in her seventies with active or convalescent COVID-19. This rearrangement joins TRBV19 to TRBJ1-5; D is undetermined. CDR3 sequence (DNA): TGTGCCAGTAGTACCACCCTATATAGCAATCAGCCCCAGCATTTT. It codes for CASSTTLYSNQPQHF. The whole variable domain, filled in from reference TRBV19 and TRBJ1-5, reads DGGITQSPKYLFRKEGQNVTLSCEQNLNHDAMYWYRQDPGQGLRLIYYSQIVNDFQKGDIAEGYSVSREKKESFPLTVTSAQKNPTAFYLCASSTTLYSNQPQHFGDGTRLSIL.